Following are 18 T cell receptor beta chains from one sample sequenced in a study of OX40 agonist ivuxolimab in advanced cancers. Produced via immunoSEQ multiplex PCR; TCRdb's table is partial and in-frame only. The sample holds roughly 34,000 clones, approximately 88% seen once. The source material was CD4+ or CD8+ T cells sorted from blood, sampled in a trial of the OX40 agonist ivuxolimab. The source is an adult with an advanced solid tumor such as melanoma, head and neck, liver or kidney cancer.

J is TRBJ2-5 and V is TRBV28; D might be TRBD2 (6 bases). V shed 5 bases and J shed 4 bases, with 20 bases lying between them. The CDR3 totals 16 residues. CDR1 is MDHEN, CDR2 SYDVKM, per germline. The CDR3 DNA is TGTGCCAGCAGTACTGGGGGGTTTTCAGGCGGAGAGACCCAGTACTTC. Its translation: CASSTGGFSGGETQYF.

J is TRBJ1-1 and V is TRBV6-5; weak D call: TRBD1 (5 bases). This CDR3 is built from 13 residues. V dropped 4 bases and J dropped 7 bases, with 13 bases sitting between them. Germline CDR1 is MNHEY and CDR2 is SVGAGI. The CDR3 is CASSSDEGLEAFF. Here the CDR3 DNA reads TGTGCCAGCAGTTCAGACGAGGGGCTTGAAGCTTTCTTT.

This chain connects TRBV7-9 to TRBJ2-2; no definite D call. V was cut by 4 bases and J by 4 bases, with 4 bases left in between. Germline V gene sequence: CDR1 SEHNR, CDR2 FQNEAQ (reference sequence). This CDR3 is 12 amino acids long. The CDR3 nucleotides are TGTGCCAGCAGCTCCGGCACCGGGGAGCTGTTTTTT. Protein sequence: CASSSGTGELFF.

The rearrangement links TRBV9 to TRBJ1-3, with TRBD1 matching over 8 bases. The ends lost 5 bases at V and 8 bases at J; junction bases unmatched: 3. The CDR3 contains 12 residues. Germline CDR1 SGDLS, CDR2 YYNGEE. The CDR3 region is CASRGTGDTIYF. The DNA for the CDR3 is TGTGCCAGCAGAGGGACAGGCGACACCATATATTTT. The complete variable domain, with remaining parts taken from reference TRBV9 and TRBJ1-3, reads DSGVTQTPKHLITATGQRVTLRCSPRSGDLSVYWYQQSLDQGLQFLIQYYNGEERAKGNILERFSAQQFPDLHSELNLSSLELGDSALYFCASRGTGDTIYFGEGSWLTVV.

The gene calls are TRBV13 and TRBJ2-1; D is uncertain. CDR3 length: 15 residues. Per germline, CDR1 PRHDT and CDR2 FYEKMQ (reference sequence). V dropped 5 bases and J dropped 0 bases, with 11 bases sitting between them. The CDR3 DNA follows: TGTGCCAGCAGCCCACGTATGAGCTCCTACAATGAGCAGTTCTTC. Its translation is CASSPRMSSYNEQFF.

The J gene is TRBJ1-2, the V gene TRBV30; D call uncertain. The V end was cut by 3 bases, the J end by 4 bases, with 21 bases between. CDR1 is GTSNPN and CDR2 is SVGIG in the germline V gene (reference sequence). This CDR3 has 16 amino acids. The chain's CDR3 is CAWSRPEVSISYGYTF. For the CDR3, the DNA is TGTGCCTGGAGCAGACCAGAGGTGTCCATCTCCTATGGCTACACCTTC.

This chain links TRBV5-1 with TRBJ2-2; a possible D gene is TRBD2 (7 bases). The germline V and J ends were trimmed by 0 bases and 6 bases, with 18 bases remaining between them. Germline lookup yields CDR1 SGHRS and CDR2 YFSETQ. The CDR3 sequence is 17 residues long. CDR3: CASSLGPGGGASGELFF. For the CDR3, the DNA is TGCGCCAGCAGCTTGGGGCCCGGCGGGGGCGCTTCCGGGGAGCTGTTTTTT.

CDR3 in amino acids: CASSLVQGDVETQYF. The CDR3 bases are TGTGCCAGCAGCTTGGTACAGGGGGACGTTGAGACCCAGTACTTC. The chain joins TRBV5-4 to TRBJ2-5; 8 nucleotides line up with TRBD1. The CDR3 has 15 amino acids. Germline V gene lookup returns CDR1 SGHNT and CDR2 YYREEE (reference sequence). V gave up 0 bases and J gave up 5 bases; unmatched junction bases: 6.

This chain uses TRBV9 with TRBJ2-7; 8 nucleotides match TRBD2. Trimming removed 0 bases from V and 2 bases from J; junction bases left unmatched: 4. CDR1 is SGDLS, CDR2 YYNGEE, per germline. This CDR3 comprises 15 residues. CDR3 bases: TGTGCCAGCAGCGTAGCCGGGGGGGAAGCCTACGAGCAGTACTTC. This codes for CASSVAGGEAYEQYF.

This sequence joins TRBV19 and TRBJ2-2, with D tentatively TRBD1 (6 bases). Germline CDR1 reads LNHDA; CDR2 reads SQIVND (reference sequence). Trimming took off 9 bases at V and 7 bases at J, with 9 bases between the two ends. The CDR3 is 11 amino acids. The CDR3 protein is CASQGRGELFF. The CDR3 DNA reads TGTGCCAGCCAGGGGCGCGGGGAGCTGTTTTTT.

The genes are TRBV28 and TRBJ2-3, with 10 bases matching TRBD1. The germline gives CDR1 MDHEN, CDR2 SYDVKM. Trimming took 2 bases from V and 4 from J; bases not matched to a gene: 9. The CDR3 is 17 amino acids. Here the CDR3 DNA reads TGTGCCAGCAGTTTAGGGACAGGGGAAATACTGCCAGATACGCAGTATTTT. Translating gives CASSLGTGEILPDTQYF.

The table lists this clone with a count of one. The rearrangement uses TRBV5-6 and TRBJ1-2, with D unclear. Germline CDR1 and CDR2: SGHDT and YYEEEE. CDR3 length: 14 residues. V was clipped by 0 bases and J by 7 bases, with 13 bases between them. The CDR3 loop reads CASSLGFFPGGYTF. The CDR3 region has the DNA TGTGCCAGCAGCTTGGGGTTCTTTCCAGGTGGCTACACCTTC. The full variable domain, completed using reference TRBV5-6 and TRBJ1-2, is DAGVTQSPTHLIKTRGQQVTLRCSPKSGHDTVSWYQQALGQGPQFIFQYYEEEERQRGNFPDRFSGHQFPNYSSELNVNALLLGDSALYLCASSLGFFPGGYTFGSGTRLTVV.

The J gene is TRBJ2-7, the V gene TRBV13; D is ambiguous. The CDR3 consists of 14 residues. Germline values: CDR1 PRHDT, CDR2 FYEKMQ (reference sequence). The V end lost 4 bases, the J end lost 6 bases, and 16 bases lay between the germline ends. The CDR3 loop is CASSSQTHRAEQYF. CDR3 DNA: TGTGCCAGCAGCTCTCAAACCCACAGAGCCGAGCAGTACTTC.

The chain employs TRBV28 and TRBJ2-1; D is perhaps TRBD2 (6 bases). The CDR3 runs to 17 residues. From germline, CDR1 is MDHEN and CDR2 SYDVKM. Trimming left V 5 bases short and J 2 bases short, with 19 bases between. CDR3 bases: TGTGCCAGCAGTCCCACGGGCGGGGCTGCCCCCTACAATGAGCAGTTCTTC. It encodes CASSPTGGAAPYNEQFF.

The J gene is TRBJ2-2, the V gene TRBV28; D call uncertain. In germline, CDR1 is MDHEN, CDR2 SYDVKM. V was cut by 2 bases and J by 6 bases, with 10 bases left in between. This CDR3 spans 14 amino acids. Here the CDR3 reads CASSLISGAGELFF. The CDR3 nucleotides read TGTGCCAGCAGTTTAATCTCAGGCGCCGGGGAGCTGTTTTTT.

This clone came up once. The CDR3 nucleotides read TGCAGCGTTGGGGAGGGACCTTCTTACACCGGGGAGCTGTTTTTT. Its translation: CSVGEGPSYTGELFF. The genes are TRBV29-1 and TRBJ2-2; TRBD2 agrees at 7 bases. This CDR3 contains 15 residues. In germline, CDR1 is SQVTM, CDR2 ANQGSEA. J gave up 3 bases and V 4 bases, and 8 bases lay outside the gene matches.

The rearrangement joins TRBV9 to TRBJ2-5; D uncertain. Per germline, CDR1 SGDLS and CDR2 YYNGEE. The germline V and J ends were trimmed by 3 bases and 5 bases, with 14 bases remaining between them. CDR3 size: 14 residues. The CDR3 loop is CASSGPGEAETQYF. The CDR3 region has the DNA TGTGCCAGCAGCGGGCCGGGTGAGGCGGAGACCCAGTACTTC.

This rearrangement joins TRBV28 to TRBJ2-3, with D possibly being TRBD2 (6 bases). V was shortened by 3 bases and J by 0 bases, with 13 bases between the two germline ends. Germline V gene data show CDR1 as MDHEN and CDR2 as SYDVKM. The CDR3 spans 16 residues. For the CDR3, the DNA is TGTGCCAGCAGTTTGGTTCAAGCGGGCAGCACAGATACGCAGTATTTT. The encoded protein is CASSLVQAGSTDTQYF.